The 2 T cell receptor beta chains below were found in one sample sequenced in a study of shared clonotypes between healthy human individuals. The data were produced by immunoSEQ multiplex PCR, yet TCRdb's version contains in-frame clones alone and is incomplete. Of about 2 million clones in the sample, 85% to 95% were seen once. The sequenced material came from naive CD4+ T cells sorted from blood. Described subset: CD45RA+ positively selected. The receptors stem from a man aged 18-30 years in good health.

The chain couples TRBV4-2 to TRBJ2-1; tentatively, D is TRBD1 or TRBD2 (5 bases each). The CDR3 runs 15 residues. V was trimmed by 1 base and J by 12 bases, leaving 19 bases between them. Germline CDR1 reads LGHNA; CDR2 reads YNFKEQ. CDR3 coding DNA: TGTGCCAGCAGCCAAGGGGCCTCACAGACGGGACCGCAGTTCTTC. Its translation is CASSQGASQTGPQFF.

The chain recombines TRBV15 with TRBJ2-5; no definite D call. CDR3 length: 13 amino acids. Trimming removed 5 bases from V and 1 base from J, with 8 bases in between. Germline loops: CDR1 LNHNV, CDR2 YYDKDF (reference sequence). The CDR3 protein is CATSRSRQETQYF. The CDR3 nucleotides read TGTGCCACCAGCCGCAGCCGCCAAGAGACCCAGTACTTC. Full variable domain (rest looked up from reference TRBV15 and TRBJ2-5): DAMVIQNPRYQVTQFGKPVTLSCSQTLNHNVMYWYQQKSSQAPKLLFHYYDKDFNNEADTPDNFQSRRPNTSFCFLDIRSPGLGDTAMYLCATSRSRQETQYFGPGTRLLVL.